Listed here are 7 T cell receptor beta chains from one sample, sequenced in a study of CDR3 diversity in severe acne. One entry per CDR3 protein results from TCRdb running MiXCR on the PCR reads. Among more than 85,000 distinct CDR3 sequences listed, around 53% were seen once. Sequenced material: blood. The receptors originated from a male donor with acne.

The sample holds a few counts of this clonotype. This chain joins TRBV28 and TRBJ2-1; D is perhaps TRBD2 (5 bases). The V gene's germline CDR1 is MDHEN and CDR2 SYDVKM. V lost 7 bases and J lost 0, with 10 bases in between. The CDR3 is 14 amino acids. The CDR3 here is CASMGESSYNEQFF. The CDR3 bases are TGTGCCAGCATGGGAGAGAGCTCCTACAATGAGCAGTTCTTC.

As to this clonotype: The CDR3 carries no conserved terminal phenylalanine or tryptophan, so it likely arises from a read error. The chain links TRBV13 to TRBJ2-7; D is ambiguous. The CDR3 loop spans 11 amino acids. Germline V lookup: CDR1 PRHDT, CDR2 FYEKMQ (reference sequence). The CDR3 bases are TGTGCCAGCGGCTCATCGTACGGGCAGTACCTC. Translated: CASGSSYGQYL.

On this clonotype: A junction end diverges from the germline sequence, so it may reflect a read error. The V and J genes are TRBV10-3 and TRBJ1-4; TRBD1 aligns across 7 bases. Germline V gives CDR1 ENHRY, CDR2 SYGVKD. The CDR3 is 17 residues long. CDR3 amino acids: CASSYVRDSARNEKLFF. The DNA for the CDR3 is TGTGCCAGCAGTTACGTGCGGGACAGCGCCAGAAATGAAAAACTGTTTTTT.

About this clonotype itself: One end of the junction does not line up with germline, which may come from a read error. This chain joins TRBV7-9 and TRBJ1-1; 7 nucleotides line up with TRBD1. The CDR3 totals 16 residues. Germline V gene data show CDR1 as SEHNR and CDR2 as FQNEAQ (reference sequence). CDR3 in DNA: TGTGCCAGCAGCCCGAAAAACAGGGGTGGGAACACTGGAGCTTTCTTT. Translated: CASSPKNRGGNTGAFF.

V usage is TRBV15 and J usage is TRBJ2-2; either TRBD1 or TRBD2 may fit D (6 bases each). Trimming took off 1 base at V and 5 bases at J, with 14 bases between the two ends. The CDR3 length is 16 residues. Germline V gives CDR1 LNHNV, CDR2 YYDKDF (reference sequence). CDR3 sequence reads: CATSRVGGYMTGELFF. CDR3 nucleotides: TGTGCCACCAGCAGAGTGGGGGGCTATATGACCGGGGAGCTGTTTTTT. Full variable domain (rest looked up from reference TRBV15 and TRBJ2-2): DAMVIQNPRYQVTQFGKPVTLSCSQTLNHNVMYWYQQKSSQAPKLLFHYYDKDFNNEADTPDNFQSRRPNTSFCFLDIRSPGLGDTAMYLCATSRVGGYMTGELFFGEGSRLTVL.

J is TRBJ2-7 and V is TRBV15; 7 nucleotides align to TRBD2. CDR1 and CDR2 (germline): LNHNV, YYDKDF (reference sequence). The CDR3 has 12 amino acids. Losses at the gene ends were 6 bases for V and 6 bases for J; bases not matched to a gene: 5. CDR3: CATSVAGAEQYF. CDR3 nucleotide sequence: TGTGCCACCAGTGTGGCGGGAGCCGAGCAGTACTTC.

The V gene is TRBV12-3 or TRBV12-4, the J gene TRBJ1-6; 7 bases are a match to TRBD1. The CDR3 runs 14 residues. The V segment lost 7 bases and the J segment 7 bases; nucleotides outside the gene matches: 7. CDR3 amino acids: CASTLATGNSPLHF. The DNA of the CDR3 is TGTGCCAGCACCCTAGCGACAGGGAATTCACCCCTCCACTTT.